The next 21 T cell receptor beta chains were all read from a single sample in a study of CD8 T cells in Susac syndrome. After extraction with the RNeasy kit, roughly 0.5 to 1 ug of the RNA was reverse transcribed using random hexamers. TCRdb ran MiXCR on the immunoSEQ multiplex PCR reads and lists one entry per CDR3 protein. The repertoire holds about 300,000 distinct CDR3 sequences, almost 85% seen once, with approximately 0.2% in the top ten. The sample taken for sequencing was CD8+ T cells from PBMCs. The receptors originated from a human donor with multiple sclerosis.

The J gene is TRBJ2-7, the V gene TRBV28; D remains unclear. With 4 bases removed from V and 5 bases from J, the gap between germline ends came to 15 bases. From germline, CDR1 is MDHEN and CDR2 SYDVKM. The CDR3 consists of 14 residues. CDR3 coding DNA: TGTGCCAGCAGTTCGACGCTTCCCACCCACGAGCAGTACTTC. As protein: CASSSTLPTHEQYF.

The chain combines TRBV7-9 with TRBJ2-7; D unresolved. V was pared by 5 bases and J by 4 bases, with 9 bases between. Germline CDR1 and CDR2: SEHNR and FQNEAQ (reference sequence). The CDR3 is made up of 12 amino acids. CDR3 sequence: CASSILRYEQYF. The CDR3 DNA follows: TGTGCCAGCAGCATACTCAGATACGAGCAGTACTTC.

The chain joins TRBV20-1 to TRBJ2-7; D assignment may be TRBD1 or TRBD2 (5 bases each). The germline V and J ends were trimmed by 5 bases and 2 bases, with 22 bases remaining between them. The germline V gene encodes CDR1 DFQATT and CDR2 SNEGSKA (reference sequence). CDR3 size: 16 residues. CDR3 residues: CSALIYRRPFPYEQYF. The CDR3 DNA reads TGCAGTGCTCTTATTTACAGGAGGCCCTTTCCCTACGAGCAGTACTTC.

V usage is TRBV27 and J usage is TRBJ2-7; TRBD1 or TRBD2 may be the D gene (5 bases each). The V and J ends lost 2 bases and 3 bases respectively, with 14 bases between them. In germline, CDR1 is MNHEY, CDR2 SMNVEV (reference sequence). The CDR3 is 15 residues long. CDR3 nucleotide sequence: TGTGCCAGCAGTTTAAATACGGGACGGATCTACGAGCAGTACTTC. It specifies CASSLNTGRIYEQYF.

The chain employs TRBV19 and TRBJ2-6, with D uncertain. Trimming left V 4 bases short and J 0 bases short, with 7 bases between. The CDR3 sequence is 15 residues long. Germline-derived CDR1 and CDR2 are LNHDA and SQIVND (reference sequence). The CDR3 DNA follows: TGTGCCAGTAGTACTATCGACTCTGGGGCCAACGTCCTGACTTTC. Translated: CASSTIDSGANVLTF.

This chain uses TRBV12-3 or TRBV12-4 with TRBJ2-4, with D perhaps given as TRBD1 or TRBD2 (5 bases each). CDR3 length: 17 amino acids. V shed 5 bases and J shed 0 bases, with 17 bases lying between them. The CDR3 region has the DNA TGTGCCAGCAGTGACCGCAGGGACCCTCTAGCCAAAAACATTCAGTACTTC. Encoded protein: CASSDRRDPLAKNIQYF.

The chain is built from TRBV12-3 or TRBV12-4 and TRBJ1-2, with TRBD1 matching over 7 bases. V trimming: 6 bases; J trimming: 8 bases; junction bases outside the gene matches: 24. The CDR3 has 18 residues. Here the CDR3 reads CASRETRAGTAVDGGYTF. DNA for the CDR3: TGTGCCAGCAGAGAGACGAGGGCCGGGACAGCAGTGGACGGGGGCTACACCTTC.

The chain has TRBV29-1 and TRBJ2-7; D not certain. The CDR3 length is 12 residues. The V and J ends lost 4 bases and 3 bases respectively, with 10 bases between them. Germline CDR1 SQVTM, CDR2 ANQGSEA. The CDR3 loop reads CSVVLSNYEQYF. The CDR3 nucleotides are TGCAGCGTTGTGTTGTCAAACTACGAGCAGTACTTC.

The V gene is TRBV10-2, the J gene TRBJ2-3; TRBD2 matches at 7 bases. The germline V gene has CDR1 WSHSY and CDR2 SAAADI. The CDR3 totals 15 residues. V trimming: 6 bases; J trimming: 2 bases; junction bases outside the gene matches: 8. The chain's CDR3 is CASSVAGQSTDTQYF. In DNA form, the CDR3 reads TGCGCCAGCAGCGTAGCGGGCCAATCCACAGATACGCAGTATTTT.

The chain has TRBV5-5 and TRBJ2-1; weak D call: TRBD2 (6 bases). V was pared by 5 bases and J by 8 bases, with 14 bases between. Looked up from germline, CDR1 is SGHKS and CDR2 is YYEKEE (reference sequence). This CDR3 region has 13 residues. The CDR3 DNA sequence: TGTGCCAGCAGTCCCTGGGGGGAAGATGAGCAGTTCTTC. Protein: CASSPWGEDEQFF.

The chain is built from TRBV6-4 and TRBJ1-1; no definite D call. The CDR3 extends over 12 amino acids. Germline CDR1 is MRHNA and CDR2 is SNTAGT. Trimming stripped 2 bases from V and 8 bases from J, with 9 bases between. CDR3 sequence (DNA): TGTGCCAGCAGTGACCAGTCGGGGGAAGCTTTCTTT. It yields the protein CASSDQSGEAFF.

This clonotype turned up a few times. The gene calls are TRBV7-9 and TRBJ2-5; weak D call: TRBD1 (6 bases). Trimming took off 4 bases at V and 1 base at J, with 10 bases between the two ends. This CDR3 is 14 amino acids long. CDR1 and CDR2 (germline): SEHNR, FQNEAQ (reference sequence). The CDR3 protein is CASSSSGVQETQYF. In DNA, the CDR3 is TGTGCCAGCAGCTCGTCAGGGGTCCAAGAGACCCAGTACTTC.

The CDR3, as DNA: TGTGCCATCAGTGGTGCAGGTGGGGCCTACGAGCAGTACTTC. Its protein is CAISGAGGAYEQYF. The chain employs TRBV10-3 and TRBJ2-7; D remains unclear. This CDR3 is built from 14 residues. The V gene lost 4 bases and the J gene lost 2 bases, with 12 bases spanning the gap. Germline V gene data show CDR1 as ENHRY and CDR2 as SYGVKD.

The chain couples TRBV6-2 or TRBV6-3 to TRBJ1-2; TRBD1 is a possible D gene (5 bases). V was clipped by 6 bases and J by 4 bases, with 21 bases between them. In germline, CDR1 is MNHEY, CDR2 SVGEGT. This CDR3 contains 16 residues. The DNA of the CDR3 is TGTGCCAGCAGACCCTTCTACAGGAATTTAAGCTATGGCTACACCTTC. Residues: CASRPFYRNLSYGYTF.

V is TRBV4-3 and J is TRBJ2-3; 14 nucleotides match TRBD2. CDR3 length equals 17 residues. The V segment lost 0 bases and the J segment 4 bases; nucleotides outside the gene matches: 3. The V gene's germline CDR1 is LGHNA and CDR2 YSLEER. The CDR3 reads CASSQEGLAGVPDTQYF. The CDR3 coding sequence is TGCGCCAGCAGCCAAGAGGGACTAGCGGGAGTCCCAGATACGCAGTATTTT.

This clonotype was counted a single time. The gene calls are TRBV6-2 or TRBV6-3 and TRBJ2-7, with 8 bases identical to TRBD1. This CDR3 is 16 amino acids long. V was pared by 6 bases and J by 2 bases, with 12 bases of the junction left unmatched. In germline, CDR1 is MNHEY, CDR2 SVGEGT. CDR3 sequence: CASSESFGQGPYEQYF. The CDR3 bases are TGTGCCAGCAGCGAAAGCTTCGGACAGGGACCCTACGAGCAGTACTTC.

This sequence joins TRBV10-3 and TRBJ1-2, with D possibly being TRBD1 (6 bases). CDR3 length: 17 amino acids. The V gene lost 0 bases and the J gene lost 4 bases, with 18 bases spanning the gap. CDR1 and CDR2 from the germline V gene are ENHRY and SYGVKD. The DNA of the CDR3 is TGTGCCATCAGTGAGTCAACCAGGGGCCATGCCCCCTATGGCTACACCTTC. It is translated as CAISESTRGHAPYGYTF.

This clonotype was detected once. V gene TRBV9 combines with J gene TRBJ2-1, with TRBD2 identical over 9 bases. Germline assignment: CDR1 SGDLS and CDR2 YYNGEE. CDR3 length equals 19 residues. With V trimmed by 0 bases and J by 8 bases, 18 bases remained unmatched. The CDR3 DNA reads TGTGCCAGCAGCGTAGCTTGGGGGGTAGCGGGAGTAAAGAAGGATGAGCAGTTCTTC. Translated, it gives CASSVAWGVAGVKKDEQFF. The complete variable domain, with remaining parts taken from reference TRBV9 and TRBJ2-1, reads DSGVTQTPKHLITATGQRVTLRCSPRSGDLSVYWYQQSLDQGLQFLIQYYNGEERAKGNILERFSAQQFPDLHSELNLSSLELGDSALYFCASSVAWGVAGVKKDEQFFGPGTRLTVL.

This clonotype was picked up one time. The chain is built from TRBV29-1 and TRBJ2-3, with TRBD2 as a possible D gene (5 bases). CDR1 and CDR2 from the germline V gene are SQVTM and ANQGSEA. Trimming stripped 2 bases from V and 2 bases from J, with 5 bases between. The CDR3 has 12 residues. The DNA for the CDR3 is TGCAGCGTTGAACGGGACACAGATACGCAGTATTTT. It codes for CSVERDTDTQYF.

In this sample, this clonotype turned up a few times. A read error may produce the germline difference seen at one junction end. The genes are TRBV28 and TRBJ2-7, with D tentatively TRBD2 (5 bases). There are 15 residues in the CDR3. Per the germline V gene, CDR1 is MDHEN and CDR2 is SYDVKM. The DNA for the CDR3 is TGTGCCAGCAGTCCTCTGGCGGGCGGAGGCTACGAGCAGTACTTT. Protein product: CASSPLAGGGYEQYF.

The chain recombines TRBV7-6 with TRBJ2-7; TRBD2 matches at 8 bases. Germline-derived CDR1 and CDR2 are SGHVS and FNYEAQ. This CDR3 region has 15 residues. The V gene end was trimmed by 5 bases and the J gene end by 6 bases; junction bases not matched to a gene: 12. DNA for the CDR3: TGTGCCAGCAGCCACAGCGGGAGTAGCTTGGCCGAGCAGTACTTC. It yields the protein CASSHSGSSLAEQYF.